This TCR beta chain originates from a study of neurological immune-mediated disorders. Many counts were recorded for this clonotype. What it recognizes is unknown. TCRdb used MiXCR to reprocess the 5' RACE reads, holding one entry per CDR3 protein. The sample comprises 46,000 or so distinct CDR3 sequences, 3.5% to 5% of which are singletons, and around 5% rests with the top ten. Study-level points and caveats: Whereas HTLV-1-associated myelopathy showed the most TCR clonal expansion, multiple sclerosis showed the least, with levels below those of healthy controls.

J gave up 5 bases and V 5 bases, and 5 bases lay outside the gene matches. Germline-derived CDR1 and CDR2 are DFQATT and SNEGSKA (reference sequence). The CDR3 covers 13 residues. The sequence came from a woman aged 60 to 75 with multiple sclerosis. This chain links TRBV20-1 with TRBJ2-5, with 10 bases fitting TRBD1. The sequenced sample was PBMCs. DNA of the CDR3: TGCAGTGCTGCGACAGGGGGCTTTGAGACCCAGTACTTC. Protein sequence: CSAATGGFETQYF.